The 19 T cell receptor beta chains below come from one sample, sequenced in a study of identical twins. TCRdb analysed the 5' RACE reads with MiXCR anew, one entry per CDR3 protein. The top ten clones hold 1.5% to 2% of a sample with hundreds of thousands of distinct CDR3 sequences, approximately 13% of them seen once. These data also featured in a second study, about yellow fever vaccine responses in identical twins.

The sequencing input was PBMCs. The receptors derive from a woman under 30 in good health.

The V call is TRBV18, the J call TRBJ2-5; TRBD2 aligns across 7 bases. Germline V CDR1 and CDR2: KGHSH, LQKENI. Trimming at V came to 6 bases and at J to 2 bases, leaving 12 bases not matched to a gene. This CDR3 is built from 16 residues. The CDR3 DNA is TGTGCCAGCTCTCCGACTACTAGCGCCGCACAAGAGACCCAGTACTTC. It translates to CASSPTTSAAQETQYF.

This clonotype was seen a handful of times. The chain joins TRBV10-2 to TRBJ1-5, with D possibly matching TRBD1 (5 bases). The CDR3 runs to 16 residues. Germline V gene data show CDR1 as WSHSY and CDR2 as SAAADI. V was clipped by 0 bases and J by 3 bases, with 12 bases between them. Here the CDR3 DNA reads TGCGCCAGCAGTGAGTCGACGACAGATACCAATCAGCCCCAGCATTTT. Translating it yields CASSESTTDTNQPQHF.

The sample holds a few counts of this clonotype. V gene TRBV10-3 combines with J gene TRBJ2-7; D might be TRBD1 (5 bases). Germline-derived CDR1 and CDR2 are ENHRY and SYGVKD. Trimming removed 6 bases from V and 4 bases from J, with 16 bases in between. This CDR3 has 14 residues. The CDR3 spells CAISRSDSLYEQYF. The DNA of the CDR3 is TGTGCCATCAGCCGATCCGACAGCCTATACGAGCAGTACTTC.

This clonotype was seen more than once but under ten times. The chain links TRBV25-1 to TRBJ1-2; 8 bases are a match to TRBD1. V lost 4 bases and J lost 1; bases outside the gene matches: 5. The CDR3 covers 15 residues. Germline assignment: CDR1 MGHDK and CDR2 SYGVNS. CDR3 residues: CASSVLGQDNYGYTF. CDR3 DNA sequence: TGTGCCAGCAGTGTTTTGGGACAGGATAACTATGGCTACACCTTC.

This clonotype was seen only a few times. The chain uses TRBV28 and TRBJ1-5; D ambiguous. The CDR3 runs to 10 residues. V was cut by 5 bases and J by 10 bases, with 6 bases left in between. Germline lookup yields CDR1 MDHEN and CDR2 SYDVKM. This CDR3 is CASSHGPQHF. The CDR3 DNA is TGTGCCAGCAGTCACGGCCCCCAGCATTTT.

This clonotype was seen only a few times. CDR3 protein: CSALGGGGEQFF. CDR3 DNA: TGCAGCGCCCTGGGGGGGGGCGGGGAGCAGTTCTTC. V usage is TRBV29-1 and J usage is TRBJ2-1, with D possibly being TRBD2 (7 bases). Germline V gene data show CDR1 as SQVTM and CDR2 as ANQGSEA. The CDR3 extends over 12 amino acids. Trimming stripped 7 bases from V and 10 bases from J, with 17 bases between.

This chain connects TRBV11-3 to TRBJ2-3, with D possibly called TRBD1 or TRBD2 (5 bases each). Germline CDR1 SGHNT, CDR2 YENEEA. Trimming stripped 8 bases from V and 3 bases from J, with 12 bases between. The CDR3 covers 13 residues. The CDR3 here is CASEGLETDTQYF. DNA of the CDR3: TGTGCCAGCGAGGGGTTGGAGACAGATACGCAGTATTTT. Full variable domain (missing parts from reference TRBV11-3 and TRBJ2-3): EAGVVQSPRYKIIEKKQPVAFWCNPISGHNTLYWYLQNLGQGPELLIRYENEEAVDDSQLPKDRFSAERLKGVDSTLKIQPAELGDSAVYLCASEGLETDTQYFGPGTRLTVL.

In its sample, this clonotype was seen a few times. This chain links TRBV9 with TRBJ2-3; D remains unclear. V lost 0 bases, J lost 2 bases, and 7 bases lay in between. The CDR3 has 14 amino acids. Germline V lookup: CDR1 SGDLS, CDR2 YYNGEE. The CDR3, as DNA: TGTGCCAGCAGCGTAGCCCCCCACACAGATACGCAGTATTTT. Protein product: CASSVAPHTDTQYF.

This clonotype was seen a few times. The chain carries TRBV4-2 and TRBJ2-3, with 15 positions matching TRBD2. The CDR3 totals 21 residues. The germline V gene has CDR1 LGHNA and CDR2 YNFKEQ. Trimming cost V 2 bases and J 1 base; bases outside gene matches: 13. The CDR3 loop reads CASSQTLGLAGGMFGTDTQYF. The CDR3 bases are TGTGCCAGCAGCCAAACCTTAGGACTAGCGGGGGGGATGTTTGGCACAGATACGCAGTATTTT.

Many counts were recorded for this clonotype. This rearrangement joins TRBV6-2 or TRBV6-3 to TRBJ1-1, with TRBD1 matching 10 bases. V dropped 2 bases and J dropped 0; count of bases not matched to a gene: 9. Per germline, CDR1 MNHEY and CDR2 SVGEGT. The CDR3 covers 18 residues. The CDR3 region is CASSYLPGTGELNTEAFF. CDR3 DNA sequence: TGTGCCAGCAGTTACCTACCCGGGACAGGGGAGCTGAACACTGAAGCTTTCTTT.

The CDR3 loop is CASTITNLRWDTQYF. CDR3 sequence (DNA): TGTGCCAGCACCATAACCAACCTAAGGTGGGATACGCAGTATTTT. J is TRBJ2-3 and V is TRBV2; no clear D gene. Trimming removed 7 bases at V and 6 bases at J, with 20 bases between. CDR1 and CDR2 (germline): SNHLY, FYNNEI. The CDR3 loop spans 15 amino acids.

This clonotype was recorded at least ten times. The rearrangement links TRBV9 to TRBJ2-1, with 8 nucleotides matching TRBD2. The CDR3 runs to 15 residues. The V gene's germline CDR1 is SGDLS and CDR2 YYNGEE. After removal of 0 bases from V and 8 bases from J, the junction contained 7 bases not matched to a gene. CDR3 protein: CASSVVGSGIDEQFF. The CDR3 bases are TGTGCCAGCAGCGTAGTTGGTAGCGGGATCGATGAGCAGTTCTTC.

The chain is built from TRBV7-2 and TRBJ2-3; 8 bases are shared with TRBD2. Germline CDR1 and CDR2: SGHTA and FQGNSA. This CDR3 has 18 residues. Germline trimming cut 7 bases from V and 0 bases from J; bases unmatched to any gene: 15. For the CDR3, the DNA is TGTGCCAGCACCCACCGGGCTAGCGGGCTGACTAGCACAGATACGCAGTATTTT. Amino acid sequence: CASTHRASGLTSTDTQYF.

The V gene is TRBV5-1, the J gene TRBJ2-5; the D is unclear. CDR1 is SGHRS and CDR2 is YFSETQ in the germline V gene. This CDR3 is 15 amino acids long. V was pared by 6 bases and J by 5 bases, with 20 bases between. CDR3 loop: CASIPDLGNRETQYF. Written as DNA, the CDR3 is TGCGCCAGCATACCGGATCTCGGAAATCGGGAGACCCAGTACTTC.

This clonotype has only a few counts. The chain links TRBV19 to TRBJ2-1, with 8 bases identical to TRBD2. Germline loops: CDR1 LNHDA, CDR2 SQIVND (reference sequence). The CDR3 is 16 residues long. The trim removed 5 bases at V and 1 base at J, leaving 7 bases unmatched. The chain's CDR3 is CASSRGGRSSYNEQFF. DNA of the CDR3: TGTGCCAGTAGTCGTGGCGGGAGGTCGTCCTACAATGAGCAGTTCTTC.

This clonotype was seen a few times. The rearrangement uses TRBV5-6 and TRBJ2-1; 11 bases are a match to TRBD1. Germline V gene lookup returns CDR1 SGHDT and CDR2 YYEEEE. The length of the CDR3 is 17 residues. The junction had 6 bases not matched to a gene; V was cut back by 2 bases and J by 2 bases. CDR3 nucleotide sequence: TGTGCCAGCAGCTTCAAGCCGGGACAGGGGGCCTACAATGAGCAGTTCTTC. Its protein is CASSFKPGQGAYNEQFF.

This clonotype has a handful of counts. V gene TRBV6-5 combines with J gene TRBJ2-2; 13 bases match TRBD2. The V and J ends lost 0 bases and 5 bases, in that order; junction bases with no gene match: 3. This CDR3 region has 17 residues. Germline loops: CDR1 MNHEY, CDR2 SVGAGI. CDR3 sequence (DNA): TGTGCCAGCAGTTACTCCAAGACTAGCGGGGGGACCGGGGAGCTGTTTTTT. This sequence encodes CASSYSKTSGGTGELFF.

V gene TRBV7-2 combines with J gene TRBJ2-2; D may be TRBD1 or TRBD2 (6 bases each). CDR1 SGHTA and CDR2 FQGNSA come from the germline V gene. The V gene lost 4 bases and the J gene lost 9 bases, with 18 bases spanning the gap. The CDR3 extends over 15 amino acids. Here the CDR3 reads CASSSRPNGGRELFF. CDR3 coding DNA: TGTGCCAGCAGCTCCCGGCCTAACGGGGGCCGGGAGCTGTTTTTT.

The rearrangement uses TRBV20-1 and TRBJ2-7, with 9 nucleotides matching TRBD2. The V segment lost 6 bases and the J segment 6 bases; nucleotides outside the gene matches: 12. This CDR3 is 14 amino acids long. CDR1 is DFQATT, CDR2 SNEGSKA, per germline (reference sequence). The CDR3 nucleotides read TGCAGTGCCGCGGGGGGGGACCCGCTCCCCGAGCAGTACTTC. It translates to CSAAGGDPLPEQYF.